This T cell receptor (beta chain) derives from a study of blood T cell repertoires in COVID-19. Looking at the study overall: Sources were T cells, B-cell-depleted T cells, or PBMCs; the material itself was cDNA or gDNA.

Source study methods: Nucleated cell number was recorded as an estimate derived from reference gene primer amplification. Method: immunoSEQ multiplex PCR; TCRdb's copy keeps in-frame clones and lacks some. The V and J calls and the clone size are those of that table, but D and trimming were determined from the DNA. The table has roughly 260,000 clones, roughly 85% seen once; the top ten hold around 3.2%. The germline V gene encodes CDR1 SGHDN and CDR2 FVKESK. The J segment lost 8 bases and the V segment lost 1 base, leaving 10 bases of the junction unmatched. The CDR3 is made up of 17 amino acids. The chain has TRBV14 and TRBJ2-1; 11 nucleotides agree with TRBD2. Sequencing was done on a sample of peripheral blood. The clonotype was recovered from a young woman with acute or convalescent COVID-19. CDR3 nucleotides: TGTGCCAGCAGCCAAGCCCTAGCGGGGGGATTTGGGTATGAGCAGTTCTTC. This translates into CASSQALAGGFGYEQFF.